These 23 T cell receptor beta chains came from one sample sequenced in a study of blood T cell repertoires in COVID-19. Libraries were prepared by immunoSEQ multiplex PCR; TCRdb keeps only in-frame clonotypes and omits some of them. This sample yields approximately 100,000 clones, of which over 80% are seen a single time; 4.5% to 6% belongs to the top ten. The sample was peripheral blood. These receptors were taken from a man aged 45-65 years with active COVID-19.

This chain connects TRBV2 to TRBJ1-2, with TRBD1 matching over 10 bases. V lost 7 bases to trimming and J lost 4 bases; unmatched junction nucleotides: 15. The germline CDR1 and CDR2 sequences are SNHLY and FYNNEI. The CDR3 contains 17 residues. The CDR3 DNA follows: TGTGCCAGCACCCTAGTCCCTCCGTGGGACAGGGGCTATGGCTACACCTTC. This codes for CASTLVPPWDRGYGYTF.

The chain has TRBV7-2 and TRBJ2-7; a possible D gene is TRBD1 (5 bases). CDR3 length: 14 amino acids. V lost 2 bases to trimming and J lost 2 bases, with 10 bases between them. Germline V gives CDR1 SGHTA, CDR2 FQGNSA. CDR3 sequence: CASSLFRGTYEQYF. The CDR3 DNA sequence: TGTGCCAGCAGCTTATTTAGGGGTACCTACGAGCAGTACTTC.

The chain has TRBV9 and TRBJ2-1, with 7 bases aligning to TRBD2. The CDR3 contains 17 residues. V shed 2 bases and J 0 bases; nucleotides not matched to a gene: 8. Germline CDR1 reads SGDLS; CDR2 reads YYNGEE. CDR3 sequence: CASSVLSGPISYNEQFF. In nucleotides, the CDR3 is TGTGCCAGCAGCGTTCTTAGCGGGCCGATCTCCTACAATGAGCAGTTCTTC.

The chain carries TRBV10-3 and TRBJ2-5; 10 positions agree with TRBD2. Trimming took 5 bases from V and 5 from J; bases not matched to a gene: 5. The CDR3 is 14 residues long. Germline CDR1 ENHRY, CDR2 SYGVKD. Written as DNA, the CDR3 is TGTGCCATCAGTTCTAGCGGGAGTACGGAGACCCAGTACTTC. The encoded protein is CAISSSGSTETQYF.

The V call is TRBV6-5, the J call TRBJ1-3; 7 nucleotides align to TRBD1. J gave up 4 bases and V 7 bases, and 10 bases lay outside the gene matches. Germline V gene sequence: CDR1 MNHEY, CDR2 SVGAGI. CDR3 length: 15 residues. For the CDR3, the DNA is TGTGCCAGCACTGGGGAAGGGGGCTACGGAAACACCATATATTTT. Protein: CASTGEGGYGNTIYF.

The V gene is TRBV5-6, the J gene TRBJ1-5; maybe TRBD1 (6 bases). The germline CDR1 and CDR2 sequences are SGHDT and YYEEEE. V lost 3 bases, J lost 4 bases, and 14 bases lay in between. This CDR3 has 15 amino acids. The CDR3 loop is CASSSYRAGNQPQHF. CDR3 coding DNA: TGTGCCAGCAGCTCCTACAGGGCAGGGAATCAGCCCCAGCATTTT.

Written as DNA, the CDR3 is TGTGCCAGCAGTTTAGAGGATACCTCCTACAATGAGCAGTTCTTC. The encoded protein is CASSLEDTSYNEQFF. The genes are TRBV7-3 and TRBJ2-1; D ambiguous. Between the trimmed V and J ends, which lost 6 bases and 0 bases, there was a span of 12 bases. This CDR3 has 15 amino acids. The germline V gene encodes CDR1 SGHTA and CDR2 FQGTGA.

The CDR3 nucleotides are TGTGCCAGCAGCGTCAGATGGGAAAGGGGCTACGAGCAGTACTTC. This translates into CASSVRWERGYEQYF. V and J are TRBV9 and TRBJ2-7; D possibly corresponds to TRBD1 (5 bases). V lost 2 bases, J lost 3 bases, and 15 bases lay in between. Germline loops: CDR1 SGDLS, CDR2 YYNGEE. The CDR3 contains 15 residues.

This chain connects TRBV19 to TRBJ2-5; 13 positions agree with TRBD2. J gave up 4 bases and V 9 bases, and 8 bases lay outside the gene matches. Germline V gene sequence: CDR1 LNHDA, CDR2 SQIVND (reference sequence). The CDR3 extends over 15 amino acids. CDR3 amino acids: CARWTSGRKLETQYF. In nucleotides, the CDR3 is TGTGCCAGGTGGACTAGCGGGAGAAAGTTAGAGACCCAGTACTTC.

This rearrangement joins TRBV28 to TRBJ1-5; D is uncertain. The CDR3 is 15 amino acids. Deletions cut 4 bases from V and 0 bases from J, with 10 bases between. Looked up from germline, CDR1 is MDHEN and CDR2 is SYDVKM. This CDR3 is CASSSGGDSNQPQHF. The CDR3 nucleotides are TGTGCCAGCAGTTCGGGCGGGGATAGCAATCAGCCCCAGCATTTT.

The chain combines TRBV24-1 with TRBJ1-1; TRBD1 aligns across 7 bases. CDR3 length: 13 amino acids. V shed 9 bases and J 7 bases; nucleotides not matched to a gene: 10. CDR1 and CDR2 (germline): KGHDR, SFDVKD. This chain's CDR3 is CATSLGTEDEAFF. The CDR3 nucleotides are TGTGCCACCTCCCTCGGGACAGAAGATGAAGCTTTCTTT.

The chain combines TRBV5-1 with TRBJ2-6, with D maybe TRBD2 (7 bases). CDR3 length: 18 residues. Germline CDR1 reads SGHRS; CDR2 reads YFSETQ. With 5 bases removed from V and 0 bases from J, the gap between germline ends came to 18 bases. The CDR3 here is CASSVWRGRLSGANVLTF. The CDR3 DNA sequence: TGCGCCAGCAGTGTGTGGCGGGGGCGGCTCTCTGGGGCCAACGTCCTGACTTTC.

The rearrangement uses TRBV25-1 and TRBJ2-5; no definite D call. The CDR3 loop spans 14 amino acids. V dropped 4 bases and J dropped 2 bases, with 11 bases sitting between them. The germline V gene encodes CDR1 MGHDK and CDR2 SYGVNS. For the CDR3, the DNA is TGTGCCAGCAGTGGGGCTACCTCACAAGAGACCCAGTACTTC. Its translation is CASSGATSQETQYF.

This rearrangement joins TRBV30 to TRBJ2-3; the match to TRBD1 covers 9 bases. Per germline, CDR1 GTSNPN and CDR2 SVGIG (reference sequence). V was pared by 3 bases and J by 5 bases, with 6 bases of the junction left unmatched. The CDR3 covers 14 residues. In nucleotides, the CDR3 is TGTGCCTGGAGCCGGGACAGGGCTGGAGATACGCAGTATTTT. Translation gives CAWSRDRAGDTQYF.

The gene calls are TRBV18 and TRBJ1-4; weak D call: TRBD1 (6 bases). Germline V gene data show CDR1 as KGHSH and CDR2 as LQKENI. The CDR3 runs 14 residues. V was cut by 4 bases and J by 5 bases, with 11 bases left in between. The CDR3 loop is CASSRSGTNEKLFF. The CDR3 DNA sequence: TGTGCCAGCTCACGCTCCGGGACAAATGAAAAACTGTTTTTT.

The rearrangement links TRBV10-3 to TRBJ1-2; 7 nucleotides line up with TRBD1. The germline CDR1 and CDR2 sequences are ENHRY and SYGVKD. This CDR3 is 13 amino acids long. V shed 10 bases, J shed 3 bases, and the junction held 8 bases outside the gene matches. The CDR3 nucleotides read TGTGCCACCAACAGGGGCGGGGACTATGGCTACACCTTC. It translates to CATNRGGDYGYTF.

This rearrangement joins TRBV5-1 to TRBJ1-2; 7 bases match TRBD1. Unmatched junction bases numbered 3, after V lost 2 bases and J lost 2 bases. The germline V gene encodes CDR1 SGHRS and CDR2 YFSETQ. The CDR3 totals 14 residues. The CDR3 DNA follows: TGCGCCAGCAGCTTAGCAGGGGGAAACTATGGCTACACCTTC. Translation: CASSLAGGNYGYTF.

The V call is TRBV30, the J call TRBJ2-5; 7 nucleotides agree with TRBD2. This CDR3 has 14 residues. Losses at the gene ends were 7 bases for V and 2 bases for J; bases not matched to a gene: 10. Germline CDR1 and CDR2: GTSNPN and SVGIG (reference sequence). The CDR3 DNA follows: TGTGCCTCCTCGGGAGGCAATGATCAAGAGACCCAGTACTTC. Amino acids: CASSGGNDQETQYF.

The chain links TRBV7-8 to TRBJ2-1; possibly TRBD2 for D (6 bases). The V end lost 4 bases, the J end lost 6 bases, and 13 bases lay between the germline ends. CDR1 is SGHVS, CDR2 FQNEAQ, per germline. The CDR3 consists of 14 residues. The CDR3 spells CASSYFGGTNEQFF. The CDR3 coding sequence is TGTGCCAGCAGCTATTTCGGAGGGACCAATGAGCAGTTCTTC.

This clone came up once. The rearrangement joins TRBV9 to TRBJ2-1; TRBD2 matches at 7 bases. V was pared by 0 bases and J by 8 bases, with 14 bases of the junction left unmatched. Germline V lookup: CDR1 SGDLS, CDR2 YYNGEE. CDR3 length: 17 residues. CDR3 loop: CASSVEVWGRAGDEQFF. CDR3 nucleotides: TGTGCCAGCAGCGTAGAAGTTTGGGGGAGGGCCGGCGATGAGCAGTTCTTC.

The chain couples TRBV28 to TRBJ1-2; D call uncertain. Between the trimmed V and J ends, which lost 7 bases and 4 bases, there was a span of 13 bases. The CDR3 contains 13 residues. CDR1 and CDR2 from the germline V gene are MDHEN and SYDVKM. Here the CDR3 DNA reads TGTGCCAGCAACACGGGAGTGGGCTATGGCTACACCTTC. Translation: CASNTGVGYGYTF.

This clone was detected a few times. The genes are TRBV4-1 and TRBJ1-5; possible D gene TRBD1, 6 bases. Trimming pared 1 base from V and 6 bases from J, leaving 10 bases between. Per germline, CDR1 MGHRA and CDR2 YSYEKL. The CDR3 extends over 14 amino acids. The CDR3 loop reads CASSQVQGFQPQHF. DNA of the CDR3: TGCGCCAGCAGCCAAGTACAGGGTTTTCAGCCCCAGCATTTT.

The V call is TRBV2, the J call TRBJ1-5, with D maybe TRBD1 (5 bases). There are 15 residues in the CDR3. Germline V gene lookup returns CDR1 SNHLY and CDR2 FYNNEI. V was pared by 7 bases and J by 1 base, with 14 bases between. The CDR3 reads CASTSGSGSNQPQHF. In nucleotides, the CDR3 is TGTGCCAGCACGTCAGGGTCTGGGAGCAATCAGCCCCAGCATTTT. The variable domain in full, completed from reference TRBV2 and TRBJ1-5, reads EPEVTQTPSHQVTQMGQEVILRCVPISNHLYFYWYRQILGQKVEFLVSFYNNEISEKSEIFDDQFSVERPDGSNFTLKIRSTKLEDSAMYFCASTSGSGSNQPQHFGDGTRLSIL.